This T cell receptor (beta chain) was found in a study of beta chain features in type 1 diabetes. Findings of the study overall: It was not settled here whether HLA type affects TCRB rearrangement. There was a moderate but significant shortening of TCRB CDR3s in all four CD4+ subsets of Type 1 diabetes patients.

This clone was observed a handful of times. What it binds is unknown. The study reverse transcribed the entire isolated RNA, so it sequenced expressed TCRB transcripts. Assay: immunoSEQ multiplex PCR; the TCRdb copy retains only in-frame clones and omits some. The data contain some 250,000 clones, about a tenth of them singletons. This CDR3 is 13 amino acids long. V shed 3 bases and J shed 5 bases, with 10 bases lying between them. Germline V lookup: CDR1 LNHDA, CDR2 SQIVND (reference sequence). The clonotype comes from a man aged 25-40 years with type 1 diabetes. Sequencing was performed on naive CD4+ T cells from blood. V is TRBV19 and J is TRBJ2-5; D gene ambiguous. The CDR3 protein is CASSMVPRETQYF. The CDR3 DNA follows: TGTGCCAGTAGTATGGTTCCGCGGGAGACCCAGTACTTC.